The rows below give T cell receptor beta chains drawn from one sample of a study of blood T cell repertoires in COVID-19. Method: immunoSEQ multiplex PCR; TCRdb's copy keeps in-frame clones and lacks some. Of 200,000 to 250,000 clones in the sample, around 86% were seen once. Sequencing was carried out using peripheral blood. These receptors came from a man in his 60s who had recovered from COVID-19. The CDR3 runs from the conserved cysteine through the conserved F or W. A D gene is named only where the DNA matches it firmly. Only part of the rows carry a size: once, few, many, or a class if the clone is expanded.

v_call,d_call,j_call,clone_size,cdr3_nt,cdr3_aa
TRBV7-6,TRBD1,TRBJ1-6,.,TGTGCCAGCGCGGGGACAGGGGGTTCACCCCTCCACTTT,CASAGTGGSPLHF
TRBV7-2,TRBD1,TRBJ1-1,once,TGTGCCACCACGGACAGGGCGAACACTGAAGCTTTCTTT,CATTDRANTEAFF
TRBV20-1,.,TRBJ2-1,.,TGCAGTGCTAGTTCCGGGAGTAAGTCCTACAATGAGCAGTTCTTC,CSASSGSKSYNEQFF
TRBV11-2,.,TRBJ2-5,.,TGTGCCAGCAGCTTATTAATACGCGGGGGCACCAAAGAGACCCAGTACTTC,CASSLLIRGGTKETQYF
TRBV5-6,.,TRBJ2-2,.,TGTGCCAGCAGCCCTACCGGACAGATCGGGGAGCTGTTTTTT,CASSPTGQIGELFF
TRBV11-2,.,TRBJ2-1,.,TGTGCCAGCAGCCTGGAGGGGGGGCTTTGGTTCGATGAGCAGTTCTTC,CASSLEGGLWFDEQFF
TRBV2,.,TRBJ1-5,.,TGTGCCAGCAGTGATACAAGGGGTGGGCAGCCCCAGCATTTT,CASSDTRGGQPQHF
TRBV7-3,.,TRBJ2-1,.,TGTGCCAGCAGCTTAGGCAGGGCCGCCTACAATGAGCAGTTCTTC,CASSLGRAAYNEQFF
TRBV11-2,.,TRBJ2-1,once,TGTGCCAGCAGCTTAGTTCTGCGGGACTACAATGAGCAGTTCTTC,CASSLVLRDYNEQFF
TRBV6-5,.,TRBJ1-1,.,TGTGCCAGCAGTTACGCTCCCCGGGGGACGAACACTGAAGCTTTCTTT,CASSYAPRGTNTEAFF